This entry lists 19 T cell receptor beta chains sequenced from one sample in a study of OX40 agonist ivuxolimab in advanced cancers. Repertoires were generated with immunoSEQ multiplex PCR, while TCRdb's copy carries only in-frame clones and drops some. Of 45,000 to 60,000 clones in the sample, roughly 86% are singletons; the top ten hold just under 8%. The sample consisted of CD4+ or CD8+ T cells sorted from blood, taken in a trial of the OX40 agonist ivuxolimab. The receptors come from an adult with an advanced solid tumor such as melanoma, head and neck, liver or kidney cancer.

The chain employs TRBV29-1 and TRBJ2-3, with unresolved D. Trimming removed 2 bases from V and 1 base from J, with 10 bases in between. Germline lookup yields CDR1 SQVTM and CDR2 ANQGSEA. This CDR3 contains 14 residues. CDR3: CSVEFPPGTDTQYF. DNA for the CDR3: TGCAGCGTTGAATTCCCGCCTGGCACAGATACGCAGTATTTT.

The chain is built from TRBV7-8 and TRBJ2-7, with a tentative D call TRBD1 (7 bases). The V end was cut by 3 bases, the J end by 6 bases, with 18 bases between. The CDR3 contains 15 residues. The germline gives CDR1 SGHVS, CDR2 FQNEAQ. The CDR3 loop reads CASSFREGQGGEQYF. CDR3 DNA: TGTGCCAGCAGCTTCCGAGAAGGTCAGGGGGGCGAGCAGTACTTC.

The V call is TRBV28, the J call TRBJ2-6; TRBD1 is a possible D gene (5 bases). Germline V CDR1 and CDR2: MDHEN, SYDVKM. V dropped 6 bases and J dropped 0 bases, with 9 bases sitting between them. This CDR3 has 15 amino acids. CDR3 region: CASSDSSSGANVLTF. The CDR3 nucleotides are TGTGCCAGCAGCGACAGCTCCTCTGGGGCCAACGTCCTGACTTTC. The variable domain in full, completed from reference TRBV28 and TRBJ2-6, reads DVKVTQSSRYLVKRTGEKVFLECVQDMDHENMFWYRQDPGLGLRLIYFSYDVKMKEKGDIPEGYSVSREKKERFSLILESASTNQTSMYLCASSDSSSGANVLTFGAGSRLTVL.

The chain has TRBV4-2 and TRBJ1-3; no definite D call. The CDR3 has 19 amino acids. The V end lost 0 bases, the J end lost 0 bases, and 18 bases lay between the germline ends. CDR1 is LGHNA, CDR2 YNFKEQ, per germline. Written as DNA, the CDR3 is TGTGCCAGCAGCCAAGAGGACCAAAGACGTACAGTCTCTGGAAACACCATATATTTT. Amino acid sequence: CASSQEDQRRTVSGNTIYF.

CDR3 nucleotides: TGCGCCAGCCCCTCCTATCGACAGGGGGAATATGAAAAACTGTTTTTT. Encoded protein: CASPSYRQGEYEKLFF. The chain joins TRBV10-1 to TRBJ1-4; 9 bases align to TRBD1. The CDR3 covers 16 residues. Trimming took 8 bases from V and 6 from J; bases not matched to a gene: 13. Germline V gene sequence: CDR1 WNHNN, CDR2 SYGVQD (reference sequence).

The rearrangement uses TRBV2 and TRBJ1-5, with 7 bases that match TRBD1. The CDR3 sequence is 13 residues long. Germline CDR1 reads SNHLY; CDR2 reads FYNNEI. V was pared by 7 bases and J by 4 bases, with 4 bases of the junction left unmatched. CDR3 coding DNA: TGTGCCAGCACCTGGGACAGAAATCAGCCCCAGCATTTT. Amino acid sequence: CASTWDRNQPQHF.

The rearrangement uses TRBV5-1 and TRBJ1-2; D is perhaps TRBD1 (5 bases). Germline V CDR1 and CDR2: SGHRS, YFSETQ. This CDR3 is built from 13 residues. With 2 bases removed from V and 4 bases from J, the gap between germline ends came to 9 bases. Here the CDR3 reads CASSFGASYGYTF. The CDR3 DNA is TGCGCCAGCAGCTTTGGGGCGAGCTATGGCTACACCTTC.

The chain uses TRBV27 and TRBJ1-5; D unresolved. Between the trimmed V and J ends, which lost 7 bases and 0 bases, there was a span of 10 bases. Germline V CDR1 and CDR2: MNHEY, SMNVEV (reference sequence). This CDR3 comprises 14 residues. In DNA form, the CDR3 reads TGTGCCAGCAAGGACCCTTATAGCAATCAGCCCCAGCATTTT. Translated, it gives CASKDPYSNQPQHF.

This sequence joins TRBV27 and TRBJ1-1, with 11 bases lining up with TRBD1. The CDR3 runs to 16 residues. With V trimmed by 2 bases and J by 5 bases, 7 bases remained unmatched. Germline values: CDR1 MNHEY, CDR2 SMNVEV (reference sequence). CDR3 loop: CASSLDRGQGGTEAFF. The DNA of the CDR3 is TGTGCCAGCAGTTTAGACCGGGGACAGGGGGGTACTGAAGCTTTCTTT.

The chain carries TRBV5-4 and TRBJ2-2; TRBD2 agrees at 11 bases. With 2 bases clipped from V and 1 base from J, the junction kept 10 bases outside the gene matches. Germline V lookup: CDR1 SGHNT, CDR2 YYREEE (reference sequence). The CDR3 loop spans 19 amino acids. The CDR3, as DNA: TGTGCCAGCAGCTTTCCTGGCACTAGCGGGAGTCAGAACACCGGGGAGCTGTTTTTT. Its translation is CASSFPGTSGSQNTGELFF.

This clone appeared a few times. This chain joins TRBV18 and TRBJ1-2; 9 bases map to TRBD1. Losses at the gene ends were 4 bases for V and 5 bases for J; bases not matched to a gene: 8. Germline V gene sequence: CDR1 KGHSH, CDR2 LQKENI. The CDR3 contains 15 residues. CDR3 DNA sequence: TGTGCCAGCTCACAGGGACAGGGATCTTGGTATGGCTACACCTTC. Its protein is CASSQGQGSWYGYTF. Full variable domain (remainder filled in from reference TRBV18 and TRBJ1-2): NAGVMQNPRHLVRRRGQEARLRCSPMKGHSHVYWYRQLPEEGLKFMVYLQKENIIDESGMPKERFSAEFPKEGPSILRIQQVVRGDSAAYFCASSQGQGSWYGYTFGSGTRLTVV.

This sequence joins TRBV29-1 and TRBJ2-7; possibly TRBD2 for D (6 bases). CDR1 and CDR2 (germline): SQVTM, ANQGSEA. V was shortened by 0 bases and J by 3 bases, with 15 bases between the two germline ends. The length of the CDR3 is 15 residues. CDR3 in DNA: TGCAGCGTTGAAGAACGGATCAGCGGGTTCTACGAGCAGTACTTC. Translated: CSVEERISGFYEQYF.

V gene TRBV6-6 combines with J gene TRBJ2-3, with D unclear. CDR3 length equals 12 residues. V was shortened by 5 bases and J by 4 bases, with 7 bases between the two germline ends. The germline CDR1 and CDR2 sequences are MNHNY and SVGAGI (reference sequence). CDR3 sequence: CASSASSDTQYF. The CDR3 DNA sequence: TGTGCCAGCAGTGCATCCTCAGATACGCAGTATTTT.

The J gene is TRBJ2-1, the V gene TRBV4-2; no clear D gene. Germline-derived CDR1 and CDR2 are LGHNA and YNFKEQ. The V and J ends lost 1 base and 0 bases respectively, with 10 bases between them. The CDR3 spans 16 residues. CDR3 nucleotide sequence: TGTGCCAGCAGCCAAGTTGTAGCTAGCTCCTACAATGAGCAGTTCTTC. This codes for CASSQVVASSYNEQFF.

This chain uses TRBV10-2 with TRBJ2-7, with 14 bases that match TRBD2. V shed 8 bases, J shed 5 bases, and the junction held 8 bases outside the gene matches. Germline loops: CDR1 WSHSY, CDR2 SAAADI. The CDR3 consists of 15 residues. CDR3 nucleotide sequence: TGCGCCAGCGGACGGGGACTAGCGGGAGTTAACGAGCAGTACTTC. Translation gives CASGRGLAGVNEQYF.

The rearrangement uses TRBV9 and TRBJ1-2; 7 nucleotides match TRBD1. The junction had 9 bases not matched to a gene; V was cut back by 4 bases and J by 3 bases. This CDR3 is 15 amino acids long. CDR1 SGDLS and CDR2 YYNGEE come from the germline V gene. CDR3 sequence reads: CASSSGTAKDYGYTF. The DNA of the CDR3 is TGTGCCAGCAGCAGCGGGACAGCCAAGGACTATGGCTACACCTTC.

The gene calls are TRBV5-1 and TRBJ2-3; TRBD2 matches at 11 bases. The CDR3 is made up of 16 amino acids. CDR1 is SGHRS and CDR2 is YFSETQ in the germline V gene. Unmatched junction bases numbered 7, after V lost 4 bases and J lost 3 bases. In DNA, the CDR3 is TGCGCCAGCAGCCCGGGACTAGCGGTGGGGACAGATACGCAGTATTTT. Its protein is CASSPGLAVGTDTQYF. Using reference TRBV5-1 and TRBJ2-3 for the parts outside the CDR3, the full variable domain is KAGVTQTPRYLIKTRGQQVTLSCSPISGHRSVSWYQQTPGQGLQFLFEYFSETQRNKGNFPGRFSGRQFSNSRSEMNVSTLELGDSALYLCASSPGLAVGTDTQYFGPGTRLTVL.

The chain uses TRBV29-1 and TRBJ2-2; tentative D call: TRBD2 (5 bases). This CDR3 has 14 amino acids. The germline V gene has CDR1 SQVTM and CDR2 ANQGSEA. V was trimmed by 6 bases and J by 4 bases, leaving 15 bases between them. The CDR3 DNA sequence: TGCAGCGTGAGAACTGACCTAGCCACCGGGGAGCTGTTTTTT. As protein: CSVRTDLATGELFF.

The chain carries TRBV2 and TRBJ2-7, with a possible D match to TRBD1 (5 bases). Between the trimmed V and J ends, which lost 7 bases and 6 bases, there was a span of 19 bases. Per germline, CDR1 SNHLY and CDR2 FYNNEI. The CDR3 contains 14 residues. The CDR3 sequence is CASKSTLGASEQYF. CDR3 coding DNA: TGTGCCAGCAAATCAACGCTAGGGGCCTCCGAGCAGTACTTC.